What follows is one TCR beta chain and its context. Sequenced by immunoSEQ multiplex PCR; TCRdb stores in-frame clones only, minus some. The table shows hundreds of thousands of clones, with approximately 86% occurring only once. Deletions cut 7 bases from V and 3 bases from J, with 19 bases between. This CDR3 is 15 amino acids long. The germline gives CDR1 MNHNS, CDR2 SASEGT. These data belong to a study of cytomegalovirus exposure and HLA in healthy donors. The TCR sequence derives from a woman younger than 45 in good health and CMV-seropositive. The sample was PBMCs. The rearrangement links TRBV6-1 to TRBJ2-7; tentative D call: TRBD1 (5 bases). CDR3 protein: CASNTAWGYHYEQYF. CDR3 nucleotides: TGTGCCAGCAACACCGCGTGGGGCTACCACTACGAGCAGTACTTC.